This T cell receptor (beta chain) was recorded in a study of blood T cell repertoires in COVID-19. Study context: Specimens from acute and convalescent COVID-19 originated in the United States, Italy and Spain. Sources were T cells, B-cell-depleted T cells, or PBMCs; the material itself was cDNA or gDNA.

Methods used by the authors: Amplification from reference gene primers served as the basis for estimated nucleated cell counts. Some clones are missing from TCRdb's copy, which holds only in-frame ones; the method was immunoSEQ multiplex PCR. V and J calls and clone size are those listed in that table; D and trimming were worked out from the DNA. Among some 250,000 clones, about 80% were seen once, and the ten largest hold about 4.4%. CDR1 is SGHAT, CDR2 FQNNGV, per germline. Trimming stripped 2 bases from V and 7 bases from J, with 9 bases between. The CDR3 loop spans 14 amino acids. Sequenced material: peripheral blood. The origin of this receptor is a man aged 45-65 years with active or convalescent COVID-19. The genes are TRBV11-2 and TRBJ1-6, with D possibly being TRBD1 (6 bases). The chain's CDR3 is CASSLLQGNSPLHF. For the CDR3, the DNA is TGTGCCAGCAGCTTACTACAGGGAAATTCACCCCTCCACTTT.